The 17 T cell receptor beta chains in this list originate from one sample, sequenced in a study of T cells in women clearing cervical HPV infection. Data came from immunoSEQ multiplex PCR; TCRdb stores just in-frame clones and leaves some out. Its clone listing holds roughly 23,000 clones. Sequencing was done on a sample of blood buffy coat. The origin of the receptors is a woman between 18 and 69 years old with a cervical HPV16 infection that either progressed to CIN3+ or cleared (not recorded which).

In the case of this clone: The sequence runs out 3 residues before the end of the CDR3; the remainder is reconstructed from the germline J gene. This chain joins TRBV28 and TRBJ1-5; a weak D match, TRBD1 (5 bases). V was cut by 6 bases and J by 1 base, with 16 bases left in between. Germline V gene sequence: CDR1 MDHEN, CDR2 SYDVKM. This CDR3 comprises 16 residues. The CDR3 bases that were read are TGTGCCAGCAGGACAGCAGGGTTTTTGAGCAATCAGCCC. Its protein is CASRTAGFLSNQP. The CDR3 in its entirety is CASRTAGFLSNQPQHF.

On this clone: The read halts 3 residues ahead of the CDR3 end, with the missing end drawn from the germline J gene. The rearrangement uses TRBV6-1 and TRBJ2-7; 9 nucleotides line up with TRBD2. Germline lookup yields CDR1 MNHNS and CDR2 SASEGT. After removal of 2 bases from V and 3 bases from J, the junction contained 17 bases not matched to a gene. This CDR3 spans 19 amino acids. The DNA read from the CDR3 is TGTGCCAGCAGTGAAAAAGTGCCCAGCGGGAGGTTCTTGAACTACGAG. This sequence encodes CASSEKVPSGRFLNYE. The CDR3 as a whole reads CASSEKVPSGRFLNYEQYF.

The CDR3 spells CASSRSGGLNNFYGYTF. CDR3 DNA, as far as it was read: TGTGCCAGCTCACGAAGCGGGGGTTTAAATAACTTTTATGGC. This sequence joins TRBV18 and TRBJ1-2; a weak D match, TRBD1 (5 bases). The read ends 3 residues shy of where the CDR3 ends; the end is completed using the germline J gene. Trimming cost V 4 bases and J 5 bases, with 23 bases left between them. CDR3 length: 17 amino acids. Germline-derived CDR1 and CDR2 are KGHSH and LQKENI. The full variable domain, its missing parts supplied by reference TRBV18 and TRBJ1-2, is NAGVMQNPRHLVRRRGQEARLRCSPMKGHSHVYWYRQLPEEGLKFMVYLQKENIIDESGMPKERFSAEFPKEGPSILRIQQVVRGDSAAYFCASSRSGGLNNFYGYTFGSGTRLTVV.

As to this clone: The read ends 3 residues before the CDR3 terminus; that terminus is restored from the germline J gene. V gene TRBV18 combines with J gene TRBJ1-4, with D hard to call. V was pared by 0 bases and J by 0 bases, with 2 bases between. The CDR3 totals 14 residues. Germline CDR1 reads KGHSH; CDR2 reads LQKENI. The CDR3: CASSPPATNEKLFF. The sequenced CDR3 bases are TGTGCCAGCTCACCACCCGCAACTAATGAAAAA.

Details on this clone: The read gets to within 3 residues of the CDR3 end, and the germline J gene fills in the rest. The rearrangement uses TRBV18 and TRBJ2-3, with D hard to call. This CDR3 has 15 amino acids. CDR1 is KGHSH, CDR2 LQKENI, per germline. The V end lost 2 bases, the J end lost 3 bases, and 12 bases lay between the germline ends. The sequenced CDR3 bases are TGTGCCAGCTCACCAGAGTATACAACAACAGATACG. Protein product: CASSPEYTTTDT. The complete CDR3 reads CASSPEYTTTDTQYF.

With respect to this clone: The CDR3 end lies 3 residues beyond the end of the read and is filled in from the germline J gene. The chain links TRBV5-1 to TRBJ1-1; TRBD1 matches 8 bases. Unmatched junction bases numbered 3, after V lost 5 bases and J lost 3 bases. Germline lookup yields CDR1 SGHRS and CDR2 YFSETQ. This CDR3 is built from 13 residues. The CDR3 loop reads CASRADRDTEAFF. The sequenced CDR3 bases are TGCGCCAGCAGGGCGGACAGGGACACTGAA.

With respect to this clone: The read halts 3 residues ahead of the CDR3 end, with the missing end drawn from the germline J gene. The rearrangement joins TRBV7-2 to TRBJ2-6; possibly TRBD2 for D (6 bases). This CDR3 has 15 residues. CDR1 SGHTA and CDR2 FQGNSA come from the germline V gene. V lost 3 bases, J lost 0 bases, and 6 bases lay in between. The sequenced CDR3 bases are TGTGCCAGCAGCTTGCGGGGCTCTGGGGCCAACGTC. Translation gives CASSLRGSGANV. The complete CDR3 protein is CASSLRGSGANVLTF.

With respect to this clone: Read data end 3 residues before the CDR3 end; the end is taken from the germline J gene. The J gene is TRBJ2-7, the V gene TRBV20-1; possible D gene TRBD2, 6 bases. The V end was cut by 2 bases, the J end by 3 bases, with 17 bases between. In germline, CDR1 is DFQATT, CDR2 SNEGSKA (reference sequence). The CDR3 spans 15 residues. CDR3 sequence reads: CSARPIMGGDYEQYF. The DNA read from the CDR3 is TGCAGTGCTAGACCAATAATGGGGGGAGACTACGAG.

Worth noting for this clone: With the read ending 3 residues before the CDR3 end, the germline J gene is used to fill in that end. The V call is TRBV29-1, the J call TRBJ2-3; D could derive from TRBD1 or TRBD2 (5 bases each). Trimming shortened V by 7 bases and J by 8 bases, and 22 bases separated the two germline ends. The CDR3 consists of 14 residues. The V gene's germline CDR1 is SQVTM and CDR2 ANQGSEA. The CDR3 reads CSGGAVEPQFTQYF. Incomplete CDR3 DNA: TGCAGCGGAGGGGCGGTCGAACCACAATTTACG.

Measured by frequency, this clone is medium-sized. The missing CDR3 end, 3 residues past where the read stops, is filled in from the germline J gene. The chain couples TRBV7-3 to TRBJ2-1; TRBD2 matches 11 bases. The length of the CDR3 is 15 residues. In germline, CDR1 is SGHTA, CDR2 FQGTGA. V lost 6 bases to trimming and J lost 2 bases; unmatched junction nucleotides: 3. The CDR3 protein is CASSLLAGAYNEQFF. CDR3 DNA (partial): TGTGCCAGCAGTTTACTAGCGGGGGCCTACAATGAG.

Concerning this clone itself: The read is 3 residues too short to cover the CDR3 end, so that end is filled in from the germline J gene. The chain carries TRBV6-2 or TRBV6-3 and TRBJ2-1; the D gene is possibly TRBD1 (5 bases). V was shortened by 6 bases and J by 0 bases, with 9 bases between the two germline ends. Germline CDR1 reads MNHEY; CDR2 reads SVGEGT. The CDR3 contains 14 residues. The sequenced CDR3 bases are TGTGCCAGCAGCCAAAGGGGCTCCTACAATGAG. It codes for CASSQRGSYNE. The entire CDR3 is CASSQRGSYNEQFF.

On this clone: The CDR3 end lies 3 residues beyond the end of the read and is filled in from the germline J gene. The chain recombines TRBV27 with TRBJ1-5; the D gene is possibly TRBD1 (5 bases). CDR1 and CDR2 (germline): MNHEY, SMNVEV (reference sequence). Trimming removed 5 bases from V and 3 bases from J, with 23 bases in between. This CDR3 contains 18 residues. CDR3 sequence reads: CASSPYPGRAGHNQPQHF. Partial CDR3 DNA: TGTGCCAGCAGTCCATACCCCGGGAGGGCAGGACACAATCAGCCC.

A word on this clone: The read ends 3 residues early relative to the CDR3; the germline J gene fills the gap. J is TRBJ1-3 and V is TRBV7-8; D call uncertain. The CDR3 loop spans 15 amino acids. Germline CDR1 reads SGHVS; CDR2 reads FQNEAQ. Trimming took off 4 bases at V and 2 bases at J, with 12 bases between the two ends. The CDR3: CASSYFESTGNTIYF. The CDR3 DNA, read in part, is TGTGCCAGCAGCTACTTCGAGAGTACTGGAAACACC.

As for this clone: The read ends 3 residues before the CDR3 terminus; that terminus is restored from the germline J gene. The chain links TRBV20-1 to TRBJ1-1, with unresolved D. The CDR3 has 14 residues. Germline V gene data show CDR1 as DFQATT and CDR2 as SNEGSKA (reference sequence). Trimming pared 1 base from V and 1 base from J, leaving 10 bases between. CDR3 protein: CSARGASGNTEAFF. The CDR3 bases that were read are TGCAGTGCTAGAGGGGCCAGTGGGAACACTGAA.

Notes on this clone: The read falls 3 residues short of the CDR3 end, and the missing part is taken from the germline J gene. V and J are TRBV7-3 and TRBJ1-6, with 8 bases fitting TRBD1. J gave up 9 bases and V 5 bases, and 6 bases lay outside the gene matches. CDR3 length equals 14 residues. Germline CDR1 SGHTA, CDR2 FQGTGA. Partial CDR3 DNA: TGTGCCAGCAGCCAGACAGGGGTGCCTTCACCC. This translates into CASSQTGVPSP. The whole CDR3 is CASSQTGVPSPLHF.

The CDR3: CARSLAGDGNYGYTF. The CDR3 bases that were read are TGTGCCAGAAGCTTGGCGGGGGACGGTAACTATGGC. The J gene is TRBJ1-2, the V gene TRBV5-3; D might be TRBD1 (5 bases). The CDR3 is cut off 3 residues early in the read; its end comes from the germline J gene. TRBV5-3 is recorded as an ORF, its role being uncertain. This CDR3 contains 15 residues. Trimming shortened V by 0 bases and J by 1 base, and 10 bases separated the two germline ends.

The CDR3 sequence is CASSLAGDQETQYF. The part of the CDR3 DNA that was read is TGTGCCAGCAGCTTAGCCGGGGACCAAGAGACC. The rearrangement uses TRBV7-2 and TRBJ2-5; TRBD2 might be the D (5 bases). The read ends 3 residues early relative to the CDR3; the germline J gene fills the gap. Per the germline V gene, CDR1 is SGHTA and CDR2 is FQGNSA. The V end lost 0 bases, the J end lost 0 bases, and 5 bases lay between the germline ends. The CDR3 spans 14 residues.